The sequence of this T cell receptor beta chain was determined in a study of blood T cell repertoires in COVID-19. Across the whole study: The study drew acute and convalescent COVID-19 samples from the United States, Italy and Spain. PBMCs, B-cell-depleted T cells, or T cells were the source of the cDNA or gDNA that made up the material.

The authors' processing: Using reference gene primer amplification, nucleated cell counts were estimated. Sequenced by immunoSEQ multiplex PCR; TCRdb stores in-frame clones only, minus some. That table is the source of V, J and clone size, and D and trimming were worked out from the DNA. The repertoire has roughly 400,000 clones, 85% to 90% of them found once; the top ten carry around 1.1%. V shed 7 bases, J shed 7 bases, and the junction held 8 bases outside the gene matches. The CDR3 spans 13 residues. CDR1 and CDR2 from the germline V gene are SEHNR and FQNEAQ (reference sequence). The sample was PBMCs or T cells enriched from blood (not recorded which). The V call is TRBV7-9, the J call TRBJ1-1, with 8 bases fitting TRBD1. This sequence was found in a man aged 30 to 45 who had recovered from COVID-19. The CDR3 DNA reads TGTGCCAGCACCTCGGACAGGGAGGTTGAAGCTTTCTTT. Protein sequence: CASTSDREVEAFF. Drawing the rest from reference TRBV7-9 and TRBJ1-1, the complete variable domain is DTGVSQNPRHKITKRGQNVTFRCDPISEHNRLYWYRQTLGQGPEFLTYFQNEAQLEKSRLLSDRFSAERPKGSFSTLEIQRTEQGDSAMYLCASTSDREVEAFFGQGTRLTVV.